The 30 T cell receptor beta chains presented below share a single source sample, sequenced in a study of OX40 agonist ivuxolimab in advanced cancers. The method was immunoSEQ multiplex PCR; TCRdb's version includes in-frame clones alone and lacks a portion of them. The table has fewer than 95,000 clones, roughly 89% seen once. The sequencing here drew on CD4+ or CD8+ T cells sorted from blood, taken in a trial of the OX40 agonist ivuxolimab. The receptors shown here come from an adult with an advanced solid tumor such as melanoma, head and neck, liver or kidney cancer.

The chain joins TRBV2 to TRBJ2-5; TRBD2 is a possible D gene (6 bases). CDR3 size: 13 residues. Germline V gene lookup returns CDR1 SNHLY and CDR2 FYNNEI. Trimming took off 2 bases at V and 4 bases at J, with 8 bases between the two ends. This chain's CDR3 is CASSESGVETQYF. The DNA of the CDR3 is TGTGCCAGCAGTGAATCGGGGGTAGAGACCCAGTACTTC.

The chain is built from TRBV6-6 and TRBJ1-5, with D hard to call. The CDR3 spans 15 residues. The germline V gene has CDR1 MNHNY and CDR2 SVGAGI (reference sequence). V lost 5 bases and J 2 bases, leaving 13 bases between the germline ends. In nucleotides, the CDR3 is TGTGCCAGCAGTCGATCCCTGGAGGGCAATCAGCCCCAGCATTTT. This encodes CASSRSLEGNQPQHF.

The chain has TRBV7-9 and TRBJ2-1, with a possible D match to TRBD2 (6 bases). CDR1 and CDR2 (germline): SEHNR, FQNEAQ (reference sequence). Trimming removed 5 bases at V and 4 bases at J, with 12 bases between. The CDR3 is made up of 14 amino acids. In nucleotides, the CDR3 is TGTGCCAGCAGCCCCGGGACTCTTTACAATGAGCAGTTCTTC. It yields the protein CASSPGTLYNEQFF.

The chain employs TRBV7-2 and TRBJ2-7; TRBD2 matches at 7 bases. Germline V gives CDR1 SGHTA, CDR2 FQGNSA. The V and J ends lost 3 bases and 2 bases, in that order; junction bases with no gene match: 4. This CDR3 is built from 14 residues. CDR3 bases: TGTGCCAGCAGCTTTCAGGGAGGGCCCTACGAGCAGTACTTC. It yields the protein CASSFQGGPYEQYF. Drawing the rest from reference TRBV7-2 and TRBJ2-7, the complete variable domain is GAGVSQSPSNKVTEKGKDVELRCDPISGHTALYWYRQSLGQGLEFLIYFQGNSAPDKSGLPSDRFSAERTGGSVSTLTIQRTQQEDSAVYLCASSFQGGPYEQYFGPGTRLTVT.

The chain couples TRBV5-5 to TRBJ1-1; D gene unclear. CDR3 length equals 17 residues. The V and J ends lost 3 bases and 1 base respectively, with 19 bases between them. Per germline, CDR1 SGHKS and CDR2 YYEKEE (reference sequence). CDR3 in amino acids: CASSSPYGVASNTEAFF. DNA for the CDR3: TGTGCCAGCAGCTCCCCATATGGGGTGGCGTCGAACACTGAAGCTTTCTTT.

The chain carries TRBV18 and TRBJ1-2; D call uncertain. The V gene lost 1 base and the J gene lost 8 bases, with 17 bases spanning the gap. The germline V gene encodes CDR1 KGHSH and CDR2 LQKENI. The CDR3 sequence is 15 residues long. DNA of the CDR3: TGTGCCAGCTCACCACTTCAGGACTCGACGGAGGGCTACACCTTC. It translates to CASSPLQDSTEGYTF.

This chain links TRBV19 with TRBJ1-1; weak D call: TRBD1 (6 bases). This CDR3 spans 15 amino acids. From germline, CDR1 is LNHDA and CDR2 SQIVND (reference sequence). Trimming took off 5 bases at V and 4 bases at J, with 17 bases between the two ends. CDR3 sequence: CASSGGGSVTTEAFF. The CDR3 DNA sequence: TGTGCCAGTAGTGGAGGGGGGTCGGTGACCACTGAAGCTTTCTTT.

The rearrangement links TRBV14 to TRBJ1-2; TRBD1 agrees at 12 bases. CDR3 length: 16 residues. CDR1 is SGHDN and CDR2 is FVKESK in the germline V gene. The J segment lost 5 bases and the V segment lost 2 bases, leaving 6 bases of the junction unmatched. The CDR3 sequence: CASSQTSGQGAYGYTF. The CDR3 DNA is TGTGCCAGCAGCCAAACGTCGGGACAGGGGGCTTATGGCTACACCTTC.

The gene calls are TRBV27 and TRBJ2-7; maybe TRBD2 (7 bases). Germline CDR1 reads MNHEY; CDR2 reads SMNVEV (reference sequence). This CDR3 has 14 residues. In DNA form, the CDR3 reads TGTGCTACACGTCGGGGAGGGGGGATTTACGAGCAGTACTTC. Translating it yields CATRRGGGIYEQYF.

This chain uses TRBV28 with TRBJ2-1, with a weak D call TRBD1 (5 bases). The CDR3 length is 15 residues. The V gene lost 2 bases and the J gene lost 4 bases, with 12 bases spanning the gap. From germline, CDR1 is MDHEN and CDR2 SYDVKM. CDR3 residues: CASSLAQGSYNEQFF. DNA for the CDR3: TGTGCCAGCAGTTTAGCCCAGGGCTCATACAATGAGCAGTTCTTC.

CDR3 nucleotides: TGCGCCAGCAGCCCGGGCCTCGGGCAGTTCTTC. Encoded protein: CASSPGLGQFF. The chain links TRBV5-1 to TRBJ2-1; D not certain. V lost 4 bases to trimming and J lost 12 bases, with 11 bases between them. This CDR3 has 11 amino acids. The V gene's germline CDR1 is SGHRS and CDR2 YFSETQ.

The chain uses TRBV7-2 and TRBJ2-2; the match to TRBD2 covers 7 bases. CDR1 SGHTA and CDR2 FQGNSA come from the germline V gene. The CDR3 contains 16 residues. The junction had 6 bases not matched to a gene; V was cut back by 4 bases and J by 1 base. CDR3 protein: CASSSPSGLNTGELFF. CDR3 DNA: TGTGCCAGCAGCTCGCCTAGCGGACTGAACACCGGGGAGCTGTTTTTT. Looking up the rest from reference TRBV7-2 and TRBJ2-2 gives the full variable domain: GAGVSQSPSNKVTEKGKDVELRCDPISGHTALYWYRQSLGQGLEFLIYFQGNSAPDKSGLPSDRFSAERTGGSVSTLTIQRTQQEDSAVYLCASSSPSGLNTGELFFGEGSRLTVL.

To note about this clone: Compared with germline, one end of the junction differs, possibly owing to a read error. The gene calls are TRBV5-4 and TRBJ1-1; perhaps TRBD1 as D (6 bases). Per the germline V gene, CDR1 is SGHNT and CDR2 is YYREEE (reference sequence). The CDR3 extends over 14 amino acids. The CDR3 nucleotides are TGTGCCAGCAGATTGGGGGGCTTGAACACTGAAGCTTTCTTT. Amino acids: CASRLGGLNTEAFF.

J is TRBJ2-1 and V is TRBV10-2, with 16 bases identical to TRBD2. The CDR3 contains 24 residues. In germline, CDR1 is WSHSY, CDR2 SAAADI. Germline trimming cut 6 bases from V and 1 base from J; bases unmatched to any gene: 24. The CDR3 here is CASRKVGAEIPGLAGGSSYNEQFF. Written as DNA, the CDR3 is TGCGCCAGCAGGAAGGTTGGGGCAGAAATCCCGGGACTAGCGGGAGGGTCGTCCTACAATGAGCAGTTCTTC.

The rearrangement joins TRBV18 to TRBJ2-6; no clear D gene. This CDR3 has 19 amino acids. The V end lost 2 bases, the J end lost 0 bases, and 17 bases lay between the germline ends. Germline values: CDR1 KGHSH, CDR2 LQKENI. CDR3 bases: TGTGCCAGCTCACCATGGGTAGTAGAAGAAACCTCTGGGGCCAACGTCCTGACTTTC. It codes for CASSPWVVEETSGANVLTF.

This clone occurred once. Different DNA sequences within this sample yield the same CDR3. The rearrangement links TRBV5-1 to TRBJ2-7; 10 nucleotides line up with TRBD1. CDR3 size: 15 residues. Germline assignment: CDR1 SGHRS and CDR2 YFSETQ. Trimming removed 0 bases from V and 2 bases from J; junction bases left unmatched: 2. The CDR3 DNA reads TGCGCCAGCAGCTTGGACGGGACAGGGGCCTACGAGCAGTACTTC. It codes for CASSLDGTGAYEQYF.

CDR3 loop: CASSSVRDRGGAGTQYF. DNA of the CDR3: TGTGCCAGCAGCTCTGTACGGGACAGGGGAGGCGCGGGTACGCAGTATTTT. This chain links TRBV11-2 with TRBJ2-3, with 10 positions matching TRBD1. J lost 8 bases, V lost 4 bases, and 15 bases had no gene match. The CDR3 is made up of 17 amino acids. Per germline, CDR1 SGHAT and CDR2 FQNNGV.

The V call is TRBV27, the J call TRBJ1-6; 12 nucleotides line up with TRBD1. The CDR3 spans 15 residues. With 7 bases clipped from V and 7 bases from J, the junction kept 5 bases outside the gene matches. Germline CDR1 and CDR2: MNHEY and SMNVEV (reference sequence). CDR3 residues: CASNRGQGANSPLHF. In DNA form, the CDR3 reads TGTGCCAGCAACCGGGGACAGGGGGCGAATTCACCCCTCCACTTT.

The rearrangement uses TRBV4-1 and TRBJ1-2; D gene uncertain. V lost 0 bases, J lost 0 bases, and 11 bases lay in between. The CDR3 loop spans 16 amino acids. Germline loops: CDR1 MGHRA, CDR2 YSYEKL. The CDR3 reads CASSQDSIGPNYGYTF. The CDR3 DNA follows: TGCGCCAGCAGCCAAGATTCCATCGGACCTAACTATGGCTACACCTTC.

The genes are TRBV5-6 and TRBJ1-1, with no clear D. V was pared by 0 bases and J by 1 base, with 13 bases between. There are 16 residues in the CDR3. CDR1 is SGHDT, CDR2 YYEEEE, per germline. The CDR3 reads CASSLAWGRSNTEAFF. In nucleotides, the CDR3 is TGTGCCAGCAGCTTGGCCTGGGGAAGGTCGAACACTGAAGCTTTCTTT.

V gene TRBV10-3 combines with J gene TRBJ1-6, with a possible D match to TRBD1 (5 bases). CDR1 ENHRY and CDR2 SYGVKD come from the germline V gene. Deletions cut 6 bases from V and 4 bases from J, with 10 bases between. This CDR3 contains 14 residues. The CDR3 loop reads CAIREGFYNSPLHF. DNA of the CDR3: TGTGCCATCAGGGAGGGGTTTTATAATTCACCCCTCCACTTT.

The gene calls are TRBV19 and TRBJ2-7; 9 bases map to TRBD1. Unmatched junction bases numbered 2, after V lost 5 bases and J lost 3 bases. This CDR3 has 13 amino acids. The germline V gene has CDR1 LNHDA and CDR2 SQIVND (reference sequence). CDR3 in amino acids: CASSRDRDYEQYF. The CDR3 region has the DNA TGTGCCAGTAGTCGGGACAGGGACTACGAGCAGTACTTC.

J is TRBJ1-1 and V is TRBV27; no clear D gene. The CDR3 consists of 14 residues. The ends were cut back, 0 bases at V and 1 base at J, with 6 bases in the middle. The germline V gene encodes CDR1 MNHEY and CDR2 SMNVEV (reference sequence). CDR3 sequence reads: CASSLSGPNTEAFF. The CDR3, as DNA: TGTGCCAGCAGTTTATCTGGGCCGAACACTGAAGCTTTCTTT.

The CDR3 spells CASSYRTSGRSEQFF. The CDR3 nucleotides are TGTGCCAGCAGTTACCGGACTAGCGGGAGGTCCGAGCAGTTCTTC. This chain uses TRBV6-6 with TRBJ2-1; TRBD2 matches at 14 bases. The CDR3 consists of 15 residues. V was clipped by 2 bases and J by 10 bases; unmatched bases: 4. CDR1 MNHNY and CDR2 SVGAGI come from the germline V gene (reference sequence).

The chain carries TRBV28 and TRBJ2-7, with 10 nucleotides matching TRBD2. V was pared by 7 bases and J by 2 bases, with 8 bases of the junction left unmatched. Germline values: CDR1 MDHEN, CDR2 SYDVKM. This CDR3 has 15 amino acids. The CDR3 loop reads CASTPASGSPYEQYF. CDR3 in DNA: TGTGCCAGCACCCCCGCTAGCGGGAGCCCCTACGAGCAGTACTTC.

This rearrangement joins TRBV6-5 to TRBJ1-2; D is unresolved. Per germline, CDR1 MNHEY and CDR2 SVGAGI. The V end lost 6 bases, the J end lost 8 bases, and 13 bases lay between the germline ends. This CDR3 contains 12 residues. The CDR3, as DNA: TGTGCCAGCAGGACCCCCGACGGGGGCTACACCTTC. It yields the protein CASRTPDGGYTF.

This sequence joins TRBV7-9 and TRBJ1-6, with D possibly TRBD1 on 5 matching bases. Trimming left V 5 bases short and J 8 bases short, with 16 bases between. CDR1 and CDR2 (germline): SEHNR, FQNEAQ (reference sequence). The CDR3 spans 15 residues. The CDR3 DNA follows: TGTGCCAGCAGCCAGGGAATCCATGGGGATTCACCCCTCCACTTT. Its protein product is CASSQGIHGDSPLHF.

The CDR3 DNA sequence: TGTGCCAGCAGCTTAGCTTATTTAGCAGATACGCAGTATTTT. Protein product: CASSLAYLADTQYF. This chain joins TRBV7-2 and TRBJ2-3, with no clear D. The CDR3 loop spans 14 amino acids. From germline, CDR1 is SGHTA and CDR2 FQGNSA. V was cut by 0 bases and J by 4 bases, with 8 bases left in between.

This clone has only one observation. This rearrangement joins TRBV28 to TRBJ2-5, with TRBD1 matching over 10 bases. Germline V CDR1 and CDR2: MDHEN, SYDVKM. With 4 bases clipped from V and 5 bases from J, the junction kept 7 bases outside the gene matches. The CDR3 runs 15 residues. This CDR3 is CASSSQGTGVETQYF. The CDR3 bases are TGTGCCAGCAGTTCACAAGGGACAGGGGTGGAGACCCAGTACTTC.

This clone was seen just once. The V and J genes are TRBV4-3 and TRBJ2-3, with 8 bases matching TRBD1. Trimming removed 1 base from V and 4 bases from J; junction bases left unmatched: 16. CDR3 length: 19 residues. The germline V gene has CDR1 LGHNA and CDR2 YSLEER. This chain's CDR3 is CASSQGISLEGRGPDTQYF. The CDR3 nucleotides are TGCGCCAGCAGCCAAGGTATTAGTTTGGAAGGCAGGGGGCCAGATACGCAGTATTTT.